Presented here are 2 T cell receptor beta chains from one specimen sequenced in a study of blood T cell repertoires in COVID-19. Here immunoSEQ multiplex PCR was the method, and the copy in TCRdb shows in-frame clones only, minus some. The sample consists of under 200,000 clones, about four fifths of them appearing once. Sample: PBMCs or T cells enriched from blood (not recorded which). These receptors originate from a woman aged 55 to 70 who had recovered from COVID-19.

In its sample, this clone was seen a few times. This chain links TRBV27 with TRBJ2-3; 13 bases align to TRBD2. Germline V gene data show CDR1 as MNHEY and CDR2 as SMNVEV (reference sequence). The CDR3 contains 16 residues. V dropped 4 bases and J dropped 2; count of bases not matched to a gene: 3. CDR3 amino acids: CASSSGTSGATDTQYF. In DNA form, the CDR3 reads TGTGCCAGCAGTTCCGGGACTAGCGGGGCCACAGATACGCAGTATTTT.

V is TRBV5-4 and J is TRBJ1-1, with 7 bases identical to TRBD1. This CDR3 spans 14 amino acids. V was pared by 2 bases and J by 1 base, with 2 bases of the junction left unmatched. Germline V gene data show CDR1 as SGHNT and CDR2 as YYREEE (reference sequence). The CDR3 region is CASSLEGANTEAFF. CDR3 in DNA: TGTGCCAGCAGCTTAGAGGGGGCGAACACTGAAGCTTTCTTT.